Presented here are 8 T cell receptor beta chains from one specimen sequenced in a study of control samples from healthy donors and cancer patients. TCRdb's copy holds only in-frame clones and misses some; the assay was immunoSEQ multiplex PCR. The sample has approximately 150,000 clones; around 94% are singletons. What was sequenced was blood. These receptors originate from a man aged 40-55 years in good health.

This clone has just one count. This chain uses TRBV5-1 with TRBJ2-6, with D tentatively TRBD1 (5 bases). The CDR3 is made up of 15 amino acids. Germline V lookup: CDR1 SGHRS, CDR2 YFSETQ. The V end lost 5 bases, the J end lost 0 bases, and 9 bases lay between the germline ends. CDR3 bases: TGCGCCAGCAGGCAGGGCTACTCTGGGGCCAACGTCCTGACTTTC. Protein: CASRQGYSGANVLTF. The complete variable domain, with remaining parts taken from reference TRBV5-1 and TRBJ2-6, reads KAGVTQTPRYLIKTRGQQVTLSCSPISGHRSVSWYQQTPGQGLQFLFEYFSETQRNKGNFPGRFSGRQFSNSRSEMNVSTLELGDSALYLCASRQGYSGANVLTFGAGSRLTVL.

The chain has TRBV14 and TRBJ1-4, with TRBD1 identical over 10 bases. The CDR3 totals 15 residues. Per the germline V gene, CDR1 is SGHDN and CDR2 is FVKESK. Trimming removed 5 bases from V and 8 bases from J; junction bases left unmatched: 8. The CDR3 spells CASSADRGLREKLFF. As DNA, the CDR3 is TGTGCCAGCAGCGCCGACAGGGGGCTGAGGGAAAAACTGTTTTTT.

The chain uses TRBV7-8 and TRBJ2-7, with D perhaps TRBD1 (6 bases). The CDR3 has 15 residues. V was shortened by 4 bases and J by 4 bases, with 17 bases between the two germline ends. Germline loops: CDR1 SGHVS, CDR2 FQNEAQ. The CDR3 here is CASSSAGGSGYEQYF. The CDR3 DNA reads as TGTGCCAGCAGCTCGGCTGGGGGCTCGGGATACGAGCAGTACTTC. Filled out from reference TRBV7-8 and TRBJ2-7, the complete variable domain reads GAGVSQSPRYKVAKRGQDVALRCDPISGHVSLFWYQQALGQGPEFLTYFQNEAQLDKSGLPSDRFFAERPEGSVSTLKIQRTQQEDSAVYLCASSSAGGSGYEQYFGPGTRLTVT.

The chain employs TRBV9 and TRBJ1-2, with D unresolved. Germline V gene sequence: CDR1 SGDLS, CDR2 YYNGEE. CDR3 size: 15 residues. V was clipped by 0 bases and J by 0 bases, with 9 bases between them. CDR3 coding DNA: TGTGCCAGCAGCGTAGACGCGCAGACTAACTATGGCTACACCTTC. Residues: CASSVDAQTNYGYTF.

This clone was counted once. The rearrangement uses TRBV4-3 and TRBJ2-7, with TRBD1 matching over 8 bases. Germline lookup yields CDR1 LGHNA and CDR2 YSLEER. J gave up 2 bases and V 0 bases, and 3 bases lay outside the gene matches. The CDR3 runs 15 residues. CDR3 region: CASSQDQGAPYEQYF. CDR3 DNA sequence: TGCGCCAGCAGCCAAGATCAGGGGGCACCCTACGAGCAGTACTTC.

Details on this clone: The junction departs from germline at one end; a sequencing error may be responsible. The V and J genes are TRBV5-6 and TRBJ2-7, with D possibly being TRBD2 (5 bases). This CDR3 spans 15 amino acids. Germline V gives CDR1 SGHDT, CDR2 YYEEEE. CDR3 sequence reads: CASSYSSAGRTRWRF. The CDR3 DNA reads as TGTGCCAGCAGCTATTCATCTGCCGGCAGAACACGCTGGAGGTTC. Complete variable domain (other parts from reference TRBV5-6 and TRBJ2-7): DAGVTQSPTHLIKTRGQQVTLRCSPKSGHDTVSWYQQALGQGPQFIFQYYEEEERQRGNFPDRFSGHQFPNYSSELNVNALLLGDSALYLCASSYSSAGRTRWRFGPGTRLTVT.

The chain couples TRBV11-1 to TRBJ2-3; 7 nucleotides match TRBD2. There are 15 residues in the CDR3. V gave up 4 bases and J gave up 3 bases; unmatched junction bases: 7. The germline V gene has CDR1 SGHAT and CDR2 FQDESV (reference sequence). CDR3 loop: CASSWGSGVTDTQYF. The CDR3 DNA is TGTGCCAGCAGCTGGGGGAGCGGGGTGACAGATACGCAGTATTTT.

The V and J genes are TRBV28 and TRBJ1-4, with D unresolved. CDR3 length: 15 amino acids. Germline V gives CDR1 MDHEN, CDR2 SYDVKM. V gave up 3 bases and J gave up 7 bases, with 15 bases separating them. The chain's CDR3 is CASSLSGPAGEKLFF. CDR3 sequence (DNA): TGTGCCAGCAGTTTGTCTGGGCCCGCGGGTGAAAAACTGTTTTTT.